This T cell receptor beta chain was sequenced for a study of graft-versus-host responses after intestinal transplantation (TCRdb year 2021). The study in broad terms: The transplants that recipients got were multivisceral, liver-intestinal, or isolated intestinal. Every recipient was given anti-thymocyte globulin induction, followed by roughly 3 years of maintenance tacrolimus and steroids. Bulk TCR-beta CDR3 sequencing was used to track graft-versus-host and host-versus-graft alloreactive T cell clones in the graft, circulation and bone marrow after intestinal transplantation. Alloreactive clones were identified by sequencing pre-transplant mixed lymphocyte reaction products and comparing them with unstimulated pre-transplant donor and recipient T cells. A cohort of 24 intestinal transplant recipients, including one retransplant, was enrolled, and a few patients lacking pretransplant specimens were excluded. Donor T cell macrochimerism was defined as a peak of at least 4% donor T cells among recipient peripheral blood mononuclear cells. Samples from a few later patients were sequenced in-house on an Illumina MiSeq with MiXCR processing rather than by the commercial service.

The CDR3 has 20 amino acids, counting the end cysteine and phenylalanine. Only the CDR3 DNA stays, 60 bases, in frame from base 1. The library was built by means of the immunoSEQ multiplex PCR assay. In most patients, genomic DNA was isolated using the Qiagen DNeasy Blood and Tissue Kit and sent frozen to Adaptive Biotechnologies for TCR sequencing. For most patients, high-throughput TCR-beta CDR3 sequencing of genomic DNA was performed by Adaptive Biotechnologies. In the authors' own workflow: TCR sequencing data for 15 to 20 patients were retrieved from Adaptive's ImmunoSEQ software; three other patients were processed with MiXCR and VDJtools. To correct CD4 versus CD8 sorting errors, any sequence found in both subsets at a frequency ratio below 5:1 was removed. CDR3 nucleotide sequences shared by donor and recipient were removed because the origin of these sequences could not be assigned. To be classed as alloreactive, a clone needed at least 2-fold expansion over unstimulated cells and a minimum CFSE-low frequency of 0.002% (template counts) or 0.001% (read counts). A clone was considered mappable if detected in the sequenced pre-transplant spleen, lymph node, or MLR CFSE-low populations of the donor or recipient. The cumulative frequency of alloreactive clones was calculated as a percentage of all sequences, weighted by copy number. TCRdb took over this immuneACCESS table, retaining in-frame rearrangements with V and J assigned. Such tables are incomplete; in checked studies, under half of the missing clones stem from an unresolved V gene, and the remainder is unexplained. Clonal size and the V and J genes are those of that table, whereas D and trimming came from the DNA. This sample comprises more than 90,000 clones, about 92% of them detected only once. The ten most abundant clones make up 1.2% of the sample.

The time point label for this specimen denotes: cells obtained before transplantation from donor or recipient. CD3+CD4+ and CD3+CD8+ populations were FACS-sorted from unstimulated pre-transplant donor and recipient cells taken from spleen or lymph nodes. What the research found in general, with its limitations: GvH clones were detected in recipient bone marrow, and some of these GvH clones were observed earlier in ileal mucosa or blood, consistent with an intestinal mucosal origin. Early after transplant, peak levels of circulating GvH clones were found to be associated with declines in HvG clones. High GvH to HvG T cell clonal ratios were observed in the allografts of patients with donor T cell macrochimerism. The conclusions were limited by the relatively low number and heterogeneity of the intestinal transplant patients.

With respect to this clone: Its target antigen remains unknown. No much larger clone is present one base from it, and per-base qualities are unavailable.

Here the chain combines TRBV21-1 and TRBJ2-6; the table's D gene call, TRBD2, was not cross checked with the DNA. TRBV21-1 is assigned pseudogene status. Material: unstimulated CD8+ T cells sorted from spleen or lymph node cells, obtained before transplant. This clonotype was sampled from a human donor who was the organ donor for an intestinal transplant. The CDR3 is CASSNGASGSPLIGANVLTF. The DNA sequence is TGTGCCAGCAGCAATGGGGCTAGCGGGAGCCCCTTGATAGGGGCCAACGTCCTGACTTTC.